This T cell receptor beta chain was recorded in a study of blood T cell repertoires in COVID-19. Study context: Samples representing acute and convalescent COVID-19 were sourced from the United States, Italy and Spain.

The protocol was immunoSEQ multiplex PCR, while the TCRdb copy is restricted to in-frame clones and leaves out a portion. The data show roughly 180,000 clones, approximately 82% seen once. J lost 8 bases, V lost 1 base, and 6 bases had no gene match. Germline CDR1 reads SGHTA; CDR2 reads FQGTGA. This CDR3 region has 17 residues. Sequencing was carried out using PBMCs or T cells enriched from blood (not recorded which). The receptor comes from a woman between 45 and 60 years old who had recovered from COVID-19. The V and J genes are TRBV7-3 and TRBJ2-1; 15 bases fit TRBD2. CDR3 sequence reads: CASSLKRTSGGAYEQFF. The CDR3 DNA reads TGTGCCAGCAGCTTAAAGCGGACTAGCGGGGGGGCCTATGAGCAGTTCTTC.